The 15 T cell receptor beta chains listed next were all sequenced from one sample in a study of shared clonotypes between healthy human individuals (dated by TCRdb to the early 2020s). Library prep was done by the immunoSEQ multiplex PCR assay. TCRdb retrieved this table from immuneACCESS and kept in-frame rearrangements only. Not all clones are present; in checked studies, unresolved V genes account for under half, and no reason is known for the remainder. Within this sample are over a million clones, with approximately 70% of them counted one time only. Over 1.3% of the sample is taken by the ten largest. The sample was memory CD4+ T cells sorted from blood. The meaning of the sample's cell subset or site label: CD45RA-negative fraction. All receptors come from a man younger than 30 in good health.

This rearrangement joins TRBV7-2 to TRBJ2-1, with 15 positions matching TRBD2. Trimming took 0 bases from V and 9 from J; bases not matched to a gene: 3. The CDR3 length is 16 residues. The germline CDR1 and CDR2 sequences are SGHTA and FQGNSA. The chain's CDR3 is CASSLAGTSGRIEQFF. The CDR3 nucleotides read TGTGCCAGCAGCTTAGCCGGGACTAGCGGGAGGATTGAGCAGTTCTTC.

V gene TRBV9 combines with J gene TRBJ2-2, with unresolved D. The length of the CDR3 is 21 residues. V lost 0 bases to trimming and J lost 5 bases, with 29 bases between them. Germline lookup yields CDR1 SGDLS and CDR2 YYNGEE. In nucleotides, the CDR3 is TGTGCCAGCAGCGTAGGGCTTGGCAGAGCGACGGCACGCTTGCAGACCGGGGAGCTGTTTTTT. Its translation: CASSVGLGRATARLQTGELFF.

The chain employs TRBV27 and TRBJ2-1; 14 nucleotides line up with TRBD2. Trimming cost V 0 bases and J 9 bases; bases outside gene matches: 7. The CDR3 length is 17 residues. Germline values: CDR1 MNHEY, CDR2 SMNVEV (reference sequence). CDR3 region: CASSLSYGTSGSGEQFF. As DNA, the CDR3 is TGTGCCAGCAGTTTATCTTACGGGACTAGCGGGAGCGGTGAGCAGTTCTTC.

The CDR3 loop reads CASSQAAGVYEQYF. DNA of the CDR3: TGTGCCAGCTCACAGGCAGCGGGAGTGTACGAGCAGTACTTC. The chain combines TRBV18 with TRBJ2-7; 8 bases are a match to TRBD2. Germline V lookup: CDR1 KGHSH, CDR2 LQKENI. Losses at the gene ends were 4 bases for V and 4 bases for J; bases not matched to a gene: 6. This CDR3 is 14 amino acids long.

The V gene is TRBV28, the J gene TRBJ2-7; tentatively, D is TRBD1 (5 bases). CDR1 and CDR2 (germline): MDHEN, SYDVKM. V lost 5 bases and J 2 bases, leaving 16 bases between the germline ends. The CDR3 spans 15 residues. CDR3 sequence: CASSPPGQETYEQYF. DNA of the CDR3: TGTGCCAGCAGTCCTCCAGGGCAGGAAACCTACGAGCAGTACTTC.

The chain combines TRBV28 with TRBJ1-1, with a possible D match to TRBD1 (6 bases). Germline lookup yields CDR1 MDHEN and CDR2 SYDVKM. V was cut by 2 bases and J by 8 bases, with 15 bases left in between. CDR3 length equals 14 residues. The CDR3 spells CASSLIQGRPEAFF. CDR3 nucleotide sequence: TGTGCCAGCAGTTTAATACAGGGTAGGCCCGAAGCTTTCTTT.

V usage is TRBV6-1 and J usage is TRBJ2-3; D assignment may be TRBD1 or TRBD2 (5 bases each). CDR1 is MNHNS, CDR2 SASEGT, per germline. The CDR3 covers 17 residues. V lost 0 bases to trimming and J lost 5 bases, with 18 bases between them. The CDR3 DNA reads as TGTGCCAGCAGTGAAGCTCAAGGGACGCCCCGAAGAGATACGCAGTATTTT. Amino acid sequence: CASSEAQGTPRRDTQYF.

This chain uses TRBV5-8 with TRBJ1-2, with a possible D match to TRBD1 (5 bases). V dropped 4 bases and J dropped 2 bases, with 24 bases sitting between them. The CDR3 is 18 residues long. Germline V gene sequence: CDR1 SGHTS, CDR2 YDEGEE. The CDR3 region has the DNA TGTGCCAGCAGCGAGCTCGACAGTAAGCGACCGCCAAACTATGGCTACACCTTC. Residues: CASSELDSKRPPNYGYTF.

J is TRBJ2-2 and V is TRBV19; D is undetermined. The germline V gene has CDR1 LNHDA and CDR2 SQIVND (reference sequence). The CDR3 covers 15 residues. Between the trimmed V and J ends, which lost 5 bases and 0 bases, there was a span of 10 bases. CDR3 DNA: TGTGCCAGTAGTGGGTCAGTGACGAACACCGGGGAGCTGTTTTTT. As protein: CASSGSVTNTGELFF.

Only a few counts were recorded for this clone. J is TRBJ1-1 and V is TRBV5-6; weak D call: TRBD1 (5 bases). Looked up from germline, CDR1 is SGHDT and CDR2 is YYEEEE. The CDR3 contains 13 residues. The V end lost 5 bases, the J end lost 0 bases, and 8 bases lay between the germline ends. CDR3 sequence reads: CASRDTLNTEAFF. The CDR3 nucleotides are TGTGCCAGCAGGGACACCTTGAACACTGAAGCTTTCTTT.

The chain has TRBV6-1 and TRBJ2-1, with D perhaps matching TRBD2 (5 bases). V was cut by 5 bases and J by 0 bases, with 11 bases left in between. Germline CDR1 is MNHNS and CDR2 is SASEGT. CDR3 length: 15 residues. CDR3 in DNA: TGTGCCAGCAGTATCCGGGATGGCTCCTACAATGAGCAGTTCTTC. This sequence encodes CASSIRDGSYNEQFF.

The chain employs TRBV5-1 and TRBJ1-3; 8 bases align to TRBD1. The CDR3 sequence is 14 residues long. In germline, CDR1 is SGHRS, CDR2 YFSETQ. V was clipped by 2 bases and J by 7 bases; unmatched bases: 5. CDR3 sequence reads: CASSFDRGGNTIYF. CDR3 sequence (DNA): TGCGCCAGCAGCTTCGACAGGGGAGGTAACACCATATATTTT.

V and J are TRBV27 and TRBJ1-5; D is possibly TRBD1 (5 bases). The V end was cut by 3 bases, the J end by 4 bases, with 16 bases between. The CDR3 consists of 16 residues. The V gene's germline CDR1 is MNHEY and CDR2 SMNVEV (reference sequence). CDR3 sequence (DNA): TGTGCCAGCAGTTTTCGGGGACTCTCTGGAAATCAGCCCCAGCATTTT. Residues: CASSFRGLSGNQPQHF.

The V and J genes are TRBV4-3 and TRBJ2-2; D gene ambiguous. Trimming removed 0 bases at V and 1 base at J, with 12 bases between. The germline V gene encodes CDR1 LGHNA and CDR2 YSLEER. The CDR3 has 17 residues. CDR3 protein: CASSQEVGRLNTGELFF. CDR3 sequence (DNA): TGCGCCAGCAGCCAAGAAGTAGGACGGTTGAACACCGGGGAGCTGTTTTTT.

The chain carries TRBV10-3 and TRBJ2-3; 10 positions match TRBD2. The CDR3 runs to 16 residues. With V trimmed by 10 bases and J by 1 base, 11 bases remained unmatched. Germline lookup yields CDR1 ENHRY and CDR2 SYGVKD. This CDR3 reads CASQWGLAGGTDTQYF. The DNA for the CDR3 is TGTGCCAGTCAGTGGGGTCTAGCGGGAGGCACAGATACGCAGTATTTT.